This T cell receptor beta chain came from a study of T cells in Graves' hyperthyroidism and ophthalmopathy. Study-wide results and limits: A model of 13 V-J pairs discriminated ophthalmopathy from stable hyperthyroidism.

A word on this clonotype: Its specificity is unknown.

This CDR3 is built from 16 residues. V lost 4 bases and J lost 8; bases outside the gene matches: 10. Germline V gives CDR1 MGHRA, CDR2 YSYEKL. RNA transcripts gave rise to amplified TCR beta CDR3 regions. Using the HTBI primer set, a first-round RT-PCR was run on the TCR CDR3. TCRdb fed the multiplex PCR reads into MiXCR, producing one record per CDR3 protein. The sample has a few hundred thousand distinct CDR3 sequences, around 42% seen once. Pregnant or lactating patients were excluded, as were those with uncontrolled infection or other autoimmune disease. Diagnoses were made from clinical symptoms, serum measures (thyroxine and TRAb), thyroid ultrasound and orbital computed tomography.

The chain carries TRBV4-1 and TRBJ2-2; 10 bases match TRBD2. This receptor was identified in an adult woman with Graves' disease, either hyperthyroidism or ophthalmopathy (not recorded which). The sample consisted of peripheral blood or thyroid tissue (not recorded which). The CDR3 sequence: CASSPPGLAREGELFF. CDR3 bases: TGCGCCAGCAGCCCCCCGGGACTAGCGAGGGAAGGGGAGCTGTTTTTT.